This paragraph reports one T cell receptor (beta chain). The data are from a study of blood T cell repertoires in COVID-19. Study-level background: Acute and convalescent COVID-19 specimens originated in the United States, Italy and Spain. From T cells, B-cell-depleted T cells, or PBMCs came the material, which was cDNA or gDNA.

Original handling: How many nucleated cells were present was estimated from reference gene primer amplification. Measured with immunoSEQ multiplex PCR; TCRdb has only the in-frame clones, and not every one. V, J and clone size derive from that table, while D and trimming were established from the DNA sequence. Among over 120,000 clones, approximately 80% were seen once, and the ten largest hold 5% to 7%. The source is a woman aged 45-65 years who had recovered from COVID-19. The sequencing input was PBMCs or T cells enriched from blood (not recorded which).

The CDR3 sequence: CSARESEKLFF. CDR3 DNA sequence: TGCAGTGCTAGAGAGAGTGAAAAACTGTTTTTT. The chain recombines TRBV20-1 with TRBJ1-4, with D hard to call. The CDR3 loop spans 11 amino acids. The germline gives CDR1 DFQATT, CDR2 SNEGSKA (reference sequence). V was trimmed by 0 bases and J by 7 bases, leaving 3 bases between them.